Listed below are T cell receptor beta chains from one sample, sequenced in a study of blood T cell repertoires in COVID-19. The method was immunoSEQ multiplex PCR; TCRdb's version includes in-frame clones alone and lacks a portion of them. The repertoire includes fewer than 300,000 clones, 85% of them detected once, and approximately 5.1% sits in the top ten. The sequenced material came from peripheral blood. The receptor set was obtained from a man between 45 and 60 years old with active or convalescent COVID-19. The CDR3 runs from the conserved cysteine through the conserved F or W. D genes are given only for firm matches. Size is omitted from some rows. Given values are once, few, many or a class for expanded clones.

V gene	D gene	J gene	clone size	CDR3 protein	CDR3 DNA
TRBV3-1/TRBV3-2	TRBD2	TRBJ2-7	NA	CASSQSPTSGYEQYF	TGTGCCAGCAGCCAGAGCCCGACTAGCGGCTACGAGCAGTACTTC
TRBV27	NA	TRBJ2-5	NA	CASSSAYQETQYF	TGTGCCAGCAGTTCTGCGTACCAAGAGACCCAGTACTTC
TRBV7-2	TRBD1	TRBJ2-7	NA	CASSWTPGQHYEQYF	TGTGCCAGCAGCTGGACTCCGGGACAGCACTACGAGCAGTACTTC
TRBV6-2/TRBV6-3	TRBD2	TRBJ2-7	once	CASSSTSGRWGYEQYF	TGTGCCAGCAGTTCGACTAGCGGGAGATGGGGCTACGAGCAGTACTTC
TRBV27	TRBD1	TRBJ2-7	NA	CASAGTGRYEQYF	TGTGCCAGCGCCGGGACAGGGCGCTACGAGCAGTACTTC
TRBV6-6	NA	TRBJ1-2	NA	CASSYLTGRHGYTF	TGTGCCAGCAGTTACCTCACAGGGCGCCATGGCTACACCTTC
TRBV24-1	NA	TRBJ2-5	NA	CATGGQETQYF	TGTGCCACCGGGGGGCAAGAGACCCAGTACTTC
TRBV30	NA	TRBJ2-3	NA	CAWSRKRLHPDTQYF	TGTGCCTGGAGTCGGAAACGACTGCACCCAGATACGCAGTATTTT
TRBV27	TRBD1	TRBJ2-2	NA	CASRRGQTNTGELFF	TGTGCCAGCAGACGGGGACAGACGAACACCGGGGAGCTGTTTTTT
TRBV28	NA	TRBJ1-6	NA	CACAWGDNSPLHF	TGTGCCTGCGCATGGGGGGATAATTCACCCCTCCACTTT
TRBV5-6	NA	TRBJ2-1	NA	CASSRGGTGFNEQFF	TGTGCCAGCAGCCGCGGGGGGACAGGGTTCAATGAGCAGTTCTTC
TRBV27	NA	TRBJ2-1	NA	CASSFLEGWRVYNEQFF	TGTGCCAGCAGTTTTCTGGAAGGTTGGAGGGTTTACAATGAGCAGTTCTTC
TRBV7-9	NA	TRBJ1-5	NA	CASRAGDQPQHF	TGTGCCAGCAGAGCAGGGGACCAGCCCCAGCATTTT
TRBV4-1	TRBD2	TRBJ2-7	NA	CASSQGLFAGGRGSYEQYF	TGCGCCAGCAGCCAAGGTCTCTTCGCGGGCGGGAGGGGGTCCTACGAGCAGTACTTC
TRBV9	TRBD2	TRBJ2-1	NA	CASSVGGRSGSRQFF	TGTGCCAGCAGCGTAGGAGGAAGGAGCGGGAGTCGGCAGTTCTTC
TRBV13	TRBD2	TRBJ2-1	NA	CASSFPTSGSSSSYNEQFF	TGTGCCAGCAGCTTCCCGACTAGCGGGAGTTCCAGCTCCTACAATGAGCAGTTCTTC
TRBV12-5	NA	TRBJ2-5	NA	CASGLVRTQYF	TGTGCTAGTGGTTTGGTGAGGACCCAGTACTTC
TRBV11-2	TRBD1	TRBJ1-2	NA	CASSLGQGSGYTF	TGTGCCAGCAGCTTAGGACAGGGAAGCGGCTACACCTTC
TRBV5-1	TRBD2	TRBJ2-7	NA	CASSLGPGGSSYEQYF	TGCGCCAGCAGCTTGGGGCCGGGAGGAAGCTCCTACGAGCAGTACTTC
TRBV4-3	NA	TRBJ2-2	NA	CASSQDTGSNTGELFF	TGCGCCAGCAGCCAAGATACAGGGTCGAACACCGGGGAGCTGTTTTTT
TRBV9	TRBD1	TRBJ2-7	few	CASRGQGSNEQYF	TGTGCCAGCAGGGGACAGGGGAGCAACGAGCAGTACTTC
TRBV13	TRBD1	TRBJ2-1	once	CASSTRDRGSYNEQFF	TGTGCCAGCAGCACCCGGGACAGGGGTTCCTACAATGAGCAGTTCTTC
TRBV7-9	TRBD2	TRBJ2-5	NA	CASSLKGTSGRGWETQYF	TGTGCCAGCAGCTTAAAGGGGACTAGCGGGAGAGGTTGGGAGACCCAGTACTTC
TRBV18	NA	TRBJ2-1	NA	CASSSRRLDLNEQFF	TGTGCCAGCTCCTCAAGAAGACTAGACTTAAATGAGCAGTTCTTC
TRBV7-6	TRBD1	TRBJ2-3	NA	CASSLRGTGPTDTQYF	TGTGCCAGCAGCTTAAGAGGGACAGGGCCCACAGATACGCAGTATTTT
TRBV15	TRBD2	TRBJ2-1	NA	CATSRLSSGLAGNEQFF	TGTGCCACCAGCAGGTTGTCGAGTGGACTAGCGGGGAATGAGCAGTTCTTC
TRBV28	NA	TRBJ1-5	NA	CAGGTYSNQPQHF	TGTGCCGGCGGAACTTATAGCAATCAGCCCCAGCATTTT
TRBV15	TRBD2	TRBJ2-1	NA	CATSSLLAGYNEQFF	TGTGCCACCAGCAGCTTACTAGCGGGATACAATGAGCAGTTCTTC
TRBV30	NA	TRBJ1-2	NA	CAWSVRGRGNYGYTF	TGTGCCTGGAGTGTACGAGGGCGGGGAAACTATGGCTACACCTTC
TRBV3-1/TRBV3-2	NA	TRBJ1-2	NA	CASSQRGATNYGYTF	TGTGCCAGCAGCCAACGGGGGGCCACAAACTATGGCTACACCTTC
TRBV2	NA	TRBJ2-3	NA	CASSELGGPAGVTDTQYF	TGTGCCAGCAGTGAATTGGGTGGACCAGCAGGGGTCACAGATACGCAGTATTTT
TRBV9	TRBD2	TRBJ2-2	once	CASSVSTSGTGELFF	TGTGCCAGCAGCGTCTCGACTAGCGGCACCGGGGAGCTGTTTTTT
TRBV4-1	TRBD2	TRBJ2-1	NA	CASSQGGTSGRNNEQFF	TGCGCCAGCAGCCAAGGTGGGACTAGCGGGAGGAACAATGAGCAGTTCTTC
TRBV30	TRBD1	TRBJ1-4	NA	CAWKEQGIEKLFF	TGTGCCTGGAAGGAACAGGGGATTGAAAAACTGTTTTTT
TRBV5-4	NA	TRBJ1-4	NA	CARYIRGDKTTNEKLFF	TGTGCCAGATACATTCGAGGGGACAAGACAACTAATGAAAAACTGTTTTTT
TRBV5-4	NA	TRBJ1-6	medium-sized	CASSPNPGAPLHF	TGTGCCAGCAGCCCAAACCCAGGGGCACCCCTCCACTTT
TRBV7-3	NA	TRBJ1-1	NA	CASSLNRDTEAFF	TGTGCCAGCAGCCTTAACAGGGACACTGAAGCTTTCTTT
TRBV5-5	NA	TRBJ2-7	NA	CASSFGWTAYEQYF	TGTGCCAGCAGCTTTGGGTGGACAGCCTACGAGCAGTACTTC
TRBV2	TRBD1	TRBJ2-1	NA	CASRRGLNNEQFF	TGTGCCAGCAGGAGGGGGCTCAACAATGAGCAGTTCTTC
TRBV5-1	TRBD2	TRBJ2-1	NA	CASSLEGTGGAYNEQFF	TGCGCCAGCAGCTTGGAGGGCACGGGAGGGGCCTACAATGAGCAGTTCTTC
TRBV29-1	NA	TRBJ2-1	NA	CSVEPRDEQFF	TGCAGCGTTGAACCCCGGGATGAGCAGTTCTTC
TRBV6-5	NA	TRBJ2-1	once	CASSYAGGGMGEQFF	TGTGCCAGCAGTTACGCCGGCGGAGGGATGGGTGAGCAGTTCTTC
TRBV6-6	NA	TRBJ1-6	NA	CATNPSDKINSPLHF	TGTGCCACCAACCCCTCCGACAAAATCAATTCACCCCTCCACTTT
TRBV5-1	TRBD2	TRBJ2-6	NA	CASSLLAGGPGSGANVLTF	TGCGCCAGCAGCTTACTAGCGGGAGGGCCAGGCTCTGGGGCCAACGTCCTGACTTTC
TRBV5-1	NA	TRBJ1-5	few	CASSLDYGAPGKPQHF	TGCGCCAGCAGCTTGGACTACGGCGCGCCGGGGAAACCCCAGCATTTT
TRBV10-2	TRBD2	TRBJ2-3	once	CASTFPSGSTDTQYF	TGCGCCAGCACCTTTCCTAGCGGCAGCACAGATACGCAGTATTTT
TRBV3-1/TRBV3-2	TRBD1	TRBJ1-2	NA	CASSLQVLTGNYGYTF	TGTGCCAGCAGCCTCCAAGTGCTGACAGGGAACTATGGCTACACCTTC
TRBV11-2	NA	TRBJ2-7	NA	CASSLSGYEQYF	TGTGCCAGCAGCTTGTCCGGCTACGAGCAGTACTTC
TRBV3-1/TRBV3-2	NA	TRBJ1-3	NA	CASSPPWGGAGNTIYF	TGTGCCAGCAGCCCGCCGTGGGGGGGCGCTGGAAACACCATATATTTT